Each of the 30 T cell receptor beta chains below was sequenced from the same sample in a study of cytomegalovirus exposure and HLA in healthy donors. The primer mix had 60 Vbeta and 13 Jbeta primers. Sequencing was performed with immunoSEQ multiplex PCR; in TCRdb, only in-frame clones are kept and a portion is missing. This sample has about 150,000 clones, with under 85% found just once. The sequencing sample was made of PBMCs. The receptors originated from a woman aged 18-29 years in good health and CMV-seropositive.

The CDR3 DNA sequence: TGTGCCAGCAGTTTTCCGGGACAGGGGGTCGTGCTCCCTGAAGCTTTCTTT. Its translation is CASSFPGQGVVLPEAFF. This chain connects TRBV2 to TRBJ1-1; 11 nucleotides match TRBD1. CDR3 length: 17 amino acids. The junction had 14 bases not matched to a gene; V was cut back by 5 bases and J by 6 bases. The V gene's germline CDR1 is SNHLY and CDR2 FYNNEI.

This clone was counted a single time. The rearrangement uses TRBV28 and TRBJ1-6, with D unclear. V shed 5 bases and J shed 10 bases, with 9 bases lying between them. Germline loops: CDR1 MDHEN, CDR2 SYDVKM. The CDR3 runs to 12 residues. CDR3 nucleotide sequence: TGTGCCAGCAGTACGGGGTCCTCACCCCTCCACTTT. Its translation: CASSTGSSPLHF.

The chain carries TRBV5-1 and TRBJ2-5; 12 bases agree with TRBD2. Germline loops: CDR1 SGHRS, CDR2 YFSETQ. Trimming removed 6 bases from V and 1 base from J; junction bases left unmatched: 4. The CDR3 is made up of 15 amino acids. CDR3 DNA: TGCGCCAGCACCCCACTAGCGGGGGGCCAAGAGACCCAGTACTTC. This codes for CASTPLAGGQETQYF.

The chain couples TRBV13 to TRBJ2-7; 7 bases fit TRBD1. The CDR3 sequence is 13 residues long. Trimming took 5 bases from V and 7 from J; bases not matched to a gene: 8. Germline CDR1 PRHDT, CDR2 FYEKMQ (reference sequence). The CDR3 DNA follows: TGTGCCAGCAGCCTGGGACAGACAGGAGAGCAGTACTTC. It encodes CASSLGQTGEQYF. Together with reference TRBV13 and TRBJ2-7, the CDR3 gives the full variable domain: AAGVIQSPRHLIKEKRETATLKCYPIPRHDTVYWYQQGPGQDPQFLISFYEKMQSDKGSIPDRFSAQQFSDYHSELNMSSLELGDSALYFCASSLGQTGEQYFGPGTRLTVT.

V is TRBV19 and J is TRBJ1-5, with no clear D. V dropped 5 bases and J dropped 9 bases, with 17 bases sitting between them. The CDR3 length is 14 residues. CDR1 LNHDA and CDR2 SQIVND come from the germline V gene (reference sequence). The CDR3, as DNA: TGTGCCAGTAGTTCCTTTCAGACCGACATGCCCCAGCATTTT. It encodes CASSSFQTDMPQHF.

This clone was counted a single time. The chain links TRBV27 to TRBJ1-4; the match to TRBD1 covers 7 bases. V lost 1 base, J lost 1 base, and 9 bases stayed unmatched. Germline CDR1 reads MNHEY; CDR2 reads SMNVEV (reference sequence). The CDR3 runs to 18 residues. CDR3 protein: CASSLLKTGALTNEKLFF. CDR3 in DNA: TGTGCCAGCAGTTTATTGAAAACAGGGGCTTTAACTAATGAAAAACTGTTTTTT.

Worth noting for this clone: At one end, the junction sequence differs from germline, possibly due to a read error. In DNA form, the CDR3 reads TGTTCCAGCAGCTCGGAACCACAGGGGACTGGAAACACCATATATTTT. Translated, it gives CSSSSEPQGTGNTIYF. The gene calls are TRBV7-9 and TRBJ1-3; 7 nucleotides line up with TRBD1. From germline, CDR1 is SEHNR and CDR2 FQNEAQ (reference sequence). The CDR3 loop spans 16 amino acids.

This sequence joins TRBV7-9 and TRBJ2-7, with 9 bases fitting TRBD1. Germline trimming cut 8 bases from V and 3 bases from J; bases unmatched to any gene: 14. CDR3 length equals 16 residues. CDR1 SEHNR and CDR2 FQNEAQ come from the germline V gene (reference sequence). CDR3 bases: TGTGCCAGCCTCCCCTGGACCGGGACAGGGAACTACGAGCAGTACTTC. Translation gives CASLPWTGTGNYEQYF.

This clone was counted between two and nine times. For the CDR3, the DNA is TGTGCCAGCAGCCACCGAAGCCGCTATGGCTACACCTTC. This translates into CASSHRSRYGYTF. V is TRBV14 and J is TRBJ1-2; no reliable D call. From germline, CDR1 is SGHDN and CDR2 FVKESK. This CDR3 has 13 amino acids. Deletions cut 3 bases from V and 4 bases from J, with 9 bases between.

This chain uses TRBV6-6 with TRBJ1-1; the D gene is possibly TRBD1 (5 bases). CDR1 MNHNY and CDR2 SVGAGI come from the germline V gene (reference sequence). With 6 bases removed from V and 6 bases from J, the gap between germline ends came to 20 bases. This CDR3 spans 15 amino acids. The CDR3 loop reads CASRDPGLAKAEAFF. The CDR3 DNA is TGTGCCAGCAGAGACCCGGGACTAGCCAAGGCTGAAGCTTTCTTT.

There are a few counts of this clone. The rearrangement links TRBV5-1 to TRBJ1-6; the D gene is possibly TRBD1 (6 bases). The length of the CDR3 is 14 residues. Trimming left V 7 bases short and J 5 bases short, with 13 bases between. The germline V gene encodes CDR1 SGHRS and CDR2 YFSETQ. This CDR3 is CASRTTGDNSPLHF. CDR3 bases: TGCGCCAGCCGCACGACAGGAGATAATTCACCCCTCCACTTT.

This clone appeared a few times. This sequence joins TRBV7-2 and TRBJ2-3; perhaps TRBD2 as D (6 bases). V lost 4 bases and J 5 bases, leaving 10 bases between the germline ends. This CDR3 comprises 13 residues. Germline assignment: CDR1 SGHTA and CDR2 FQGNSA. CDR3 region: CASSSLAKDTQYF. CDR3 DNA: TGTGCCAGCAGCTCCCTAGCGAAAGATACGCAGTATTTT.

The rearrangement joins TRBV19 to TRBJ2-7; 8 bases agree with TRBD1. The germline gives CDR1 LNHDA, CDR2 SQIVND (reference sequence). The CDR3 sequence is 15 residues long. V dropped 4 bases and J dropped 3; count of bases not matched to a gene: 8. CDR3 sequence: CASSTHGQGIYEQYF. In nucleotides, the CDR3 is TGTGCCAGTAGTACCCATGGACAGGGAATCTACGAGCAGTACTTC. The full variable domain, with the rest looked up from reference TRBV19 and TRBJ2-7, is DGGITQSPKYLFRKEGQNVTLSCEQNLNHDAMYWYRQDPGQGLRLIYYSQIVNDFQKGDIAEGYSVSREKKESFPLTVTSAQKNPTAFYLCASSTHGQGIYEQYFGPGTRLTVT.

CDR3 nucleotide sequence: TGTGCCAGCAGCTATAGCGCAAGGGCCGACTACAATGAGCAGTTCTTC. It encodes CASSYSARADYNEQFF. The gene calls are TRBV7-2 and TRBJ2-1; weak D call: TRBD2 (5 bases). Trimming left V 4 bases short and J 3 bases short, with 16 bases between. Germline CDR1 and CDR2: SGHTA and FQGNSA. The CDR3 runs 16 residues.

This chain uses TRBV5-8 with TRBJ1-2; 8 bases match TRBD1. The trim removed 4 bases at V and 4 bases at J, leaving 3 bases unmatched. The CDR3 covers 13 residues. Germline loops: CDR1 SGHTS, CDR2 YDEGEE. The CDR3 protein is CASSKGQAYGYTF. CDR3 nucleotides: TGTGCCAGCAGCAAGGGACAGGCCTATGGCTACACCTTC.

This chain joins TRBV28 and TRBJ1-2; the match to TRBD1 covers 8 bases. Germline V CDR1 and CDR2: MDHEN, SYDVKM. Trimming cost V 8 bases and J 2 bases; bases outside gene matches: 19. This CDR3 comprises 18 residues. CDR3 amino acids: CASGRGDQGALGNYGYTF. In nucleotides, the CDR3 is TGTGCCAGCGGCCGGGGCGATCAGGGGGCCTTGGGCAACTATGGCTACACCTTC.

The chain joins TRBV10-3 to TRBJ1-2, with 9 bases that match TRBD1. Germline trimming cut 4 bases from V and 0 bases from J; bases unmatched to any gene: 3. Germline CDR1 is ENHRY and CDR2 is SYGVKD. The CDR3 totals 15 residues. In nucleotides, the CDR3 is TGTGCCATCAGTGCACAGGGGGCTTCTAACTATGGCTACACCTTC. Protein: CAISAQGASNYGYTF.

The chain joins TRBV29-1 to TRBJ2-7, with 8 bases aligning to TRBD1. V lost 0 bases and J lost 4; bases outside the gene matches: 2. Germline CDR1 SQVTM, CDR2 ANQGSEA. The CDR3 contains 13 residues. The CDR3 nucleotides are TGCAGCGTTGAAGAGGGACAGGCGTACGAGCAGTACTTC. This sequence encodes CSVEEGQAYEQYF.

V gene TRBV11-3 combines with J gene TRBJ2-3, with TRBD1 matching 9 bases. The CDR3 loop spans 16 amino acids. Looked up from germline, CDR1 is SGHNT and CDR2 is YENEEA. After removal of 5 bases from V and 3 bases from J, the junction contained 9 bases not matched to a gene. This chain's CDR3 is CASSPGQGMVTDTQYF. DNA for the CDR3: TGTGCCAGCAGCCCCGGACAGGGGATGGTAACAGATACGCAGTATTTT.

This clone appeared a single time. This rearrangement joins TRBV21-1 to TRBJ2-1; TRBD1 reflects the table's D call only, with no check against the DNA. TRBV21-1 is designated a pseudogene. This CDR3 is built from 14 residues. CDR3 protein: CATRTGSSYNEQFF. CDR3 bases: TGTGCCACTAGGACAGGGAGCTCCTACAATGAGCAGTTCTTC.

This chain joins TRBV5-4 and TRBJ2-2; no clear D. Germline V gene sequence: CDR1 SGHNT, CDR2 YYREEE (reference sequence). The V gene lost 1 base and the J gene lost 2 bases, with 15 bases spanning the gap. The CDR3 covers 17 residues. The CDR3 coding sequence is TGTGCCAGCAGCTTGTACTTTCGGCGGCCCAACACCGGGGAGCTGTTTTTT. This codes for CASSLYFRRPNTGELFF.

The rearrangement uses TRBV6-4 and TRBJ2-3, with D tentatively TRBD1 (5 bases). Germline V lookup: CDR1 MRHNA, CDR2 SNTAGT. The CDR3 has 14 residues. Deletions cut 3 bases from V and 2 bases from J, with 9 bases between. The CDR3 here is CASSEQGTTDTQYF. CDR3 DNA sequence: TGTGCCAGCAGTGAGCAGGGAACCACAGATACGCAGTATTTT.

This clone was detected only a few times. The rearrangement joins TRBV9 to TRBJ1-2; D is undetermined. Trimming cost V 4 bases and J 6 bases, with 13 bases left between them. The CDR3 is made up of 13 amino acids. Germline values: CDR1 SGDLS, CDR2 YYNGEE. The CDR3 DNA sequence: TGTGCCAGCAGCTACACACAAGTCGATGGCTACACCTTC. Its translation: CASSYTQVDGYTF. The whole variable domain, filled in from reference TRBV9 and TRBJ1-2, reads DSGVTQTPKHLITATGQRVTLRCSPRSGDLSVYWYQQSLDQGLQFLIQYYNGEERAKGNILERFSAQQFPDLHSELNLSSLELGDSALYFCASSYTQVDGYTFGSGTRLTVV.

The chain employs TRBV7-2 and TRBJ2-7; TRBD2 agrees at 8 bases. This CDR3 contains 18 residues. The germline gives CDR1 SGHTA, CDR2 FQGNSA. J was trimmed by 6 bases and V by 1 base; bases with no gene match: 17. In DNA form, the CDR3 reads TGTGCCAGCAGCTTAGGGCTTAGGGGACTAGATCCGACTACCGAGCAGTACTTC. Protein: CASSLGLRGLDPTTEQYF.

This chain uses TRBV2 with TRBJ2-5, with 8 bases fitting TRBD1. Trimming removed 0 bases from V and 6 bases from J; junction bases left unmatched: 9. CDR1 is SNHLY, CDR2 FYNNEI, per germline. The CDR3 contains 16 residues. The CDR3 bases are TGTGCCAGCAGTGAAGCGCGGCAGGGGGCACGGCAGACCCAGTACTTC. This translates into CASSEARQGARQTQYF.

Notes on this clone: The identical CDR3 is also encoded by other nucleotide sequences in the sample. The V call is TRBV2, the J call TRBJ1-5, with D uncertain. V shed 2 bases and J shed 7 bases, with 6 bases lying between them. The length of the CDR3 is 12 residues. Germline CDR1 reads SNHLY; CDR2 reads FYNNEI. CDR3 in amino acids: CASSERRQPQHF. The CDR3 DNA follows: TGTGCCAGCAGTGAACGGAGGCAGCCCCAGCATTTT.

The chain combines TRBV5-8 with TRBJ2-7, with a tentative D call TRBD1 (6 bases). V was cut by 3 bases and J by 2 bases, with 24 bases left in between. Germline values: CDR1 SGHTS, CDR2 YDEGEE. CDR3 size: 18 residues. CDR3 residues: CASSSHETIDRYTYEQYF. The CDR3 DNA reads as TGTGCCAGCAGCTCCCACGAGACCATCGACAGGTACACCTACGAGCAGTACTTC. The variable domain in full, with the rest retrieved from reference TRBV5-8 and TRBJ2-7, is EAGVTQSPTHLIKTRGQQATLRCSPISGHTSVYWYQQALGLGLQFLLWYDEGEERNRGNFPPRFSGRQFPNYSSELNVNALELEDSALYLCASSSHETIDRYTYEQYFGPGTRLTVT.

The rearrangement joins TRBV28 to TRBJ1-6; 7 bases align to TRBD1. The germline CDR1 and CDR2 sequences are MDHEN and SYDVKM. V lost 5 bases to trimming and J lost 5 bases; unmatched junction nucleotides: 9. There are 16 residues in the CDR3. The CDR3 DNA sequence: TGTGCCAGCAGTGTACAACAGGGACAGAATAATTCACCCCTCCACTTT. This translates into CASSVQQGQNNSPLHF. Full variable domain (rest looked up from reference TRBV28 and TRBJ1-6): DVKVTQSSRYLVKRTGEKVFLECVQDMDHENMFWYRQDPGLGLRLIYFSYDVKMKEKGDIPEGYSVSREKKERFSLILESASTNQTSMYLCASSVQQGQNNSPLHFGNGTRLTVT.

This clone was counted only a few times. V and J are TRBV5-1 and TRBJ2-1; 11 bases line up with TRBD1. Germline assignment: CDR1 SGHRS and CDR2 YFSETQ. CDR3 length equals 18 residues. J gave up 2 bases and V 0 bases, and 7 bases lay outside the gene matches. CDR3 nucleotides: TGCGCCAGCAGCTTGGCCCGCGGGACAGGGGGAGCCTACAATGAGCAGTTCTTC. As protein: CASSLARGTGGAYNEQFF.

This clone was picked up a small number of times. The chain combines TRBV19 with TRBJ1-1, with TRBD1 matching 8 bases. Germline V gene data show CDR1 as LNHDA and CDR2 as SQIVND (reference sequence). The CDR3 is 14 amino acids. V trimming: 7 bases; J trimming: 3 bases; junction bases outside the gene matches: 7. The CDR3 reads CASTVRQGYTEAFF. CDR3 nucleotides: TGTGCCAGTACCGTACGACAGGGGTACACTGAAGCTTTCTTT.